The sequence of this T cell receptor (beta chain) was determined in a study of shared clonotypes between healthy human individuals. Libraries were prepared by immunoSEQ multiplex PCR; TCRdb keeps only in-frame clonotypes and omits some of them. The sample consists of 450,000 to 650,000 clones, 70% to 80% of them appearing once. Per germline, CDR1 SEHNR and CDR2 FQNEAQ (reference sequence). This CDR3 has 15 amino acids. V was pared by 1 base and J by 0 bases, with 7 bases between. The V and J genes are TRBV7-9 and TRBJ1-3; maybe TRBD1 (5 bases). This receptor was identified in a woman in her thirties or forties in good health. Some clones in this sample may be carry-over from other donors' samples. Sequencing input: PBMCs. DNA of the CDR3: TGTGCCAGCAGCTTAGGGACACCCTCTGGAAACACCATATATTTT. Protein sequence: CASSLGTPSGNTIYF.